A selection of T cell receptor beta chains follows, all from one sample in a study of human T cells and chemical hapten exposure. TCRdb fed the RACE reads into MiXCR, producing one record per CDR3 protein. Counted here are approximately 90,000 distinct CDR3 sequences, 8.5% occurring once; the ten biggest clones make up 2% to 3%. This sample comprised whole blood, obtained in connection with sensitization to the hapten diphenylcyclopropenone (DPC). The source of these receptors is a man in his forties or fifties with alopecia areata. Some clones in this sample may be carry-over from other donors' samples. The CDR3 runs from the conserved cysteine through the conserved F or W. Each record gives: J gene, clone size, CDR3 length, V gene, D gene, CDR3 DNA, CDR3 protein. A D gene is named only where the DNA matches it firmly. Only some rows state a clone size, as once, few, many or a class for expanded clones.

TRBJ2-7,-,13,TRBV29-1,-,TGCAGCGTTGGAGAGGGGACGGGCTACGAGCAGTACTTC,CSVGEGTGYEQYF
TRBJ2-5,-,15,TRBV7-3,-,TGTGCCAGCAGCTTAACAGCTAGTGGGGTAGAGACCCAGTACTTC,CASSLTASGVETQYF
TRBJ1-1,many,13,TRBV5-1,-,TGCGCCAGCAGCCCGATCCTGGACAGCAAAGCTTTCTTT,CASSPILDSKAFF
TRBJ2-3,few,13,TRBV10-3,-,TGTGCCATCAGTGAGTCCTGGGCAGATACGCAGTATTTT,CAISESWADTQYF
TRBJ1-1,many,15,TRBV28,-,TGTGCCAGCAGTTTATTCCAGGGGACTAGGACTGAAGCTTTCTTT,CASSLFQGTRTEAFF
TRBJ1-5,many,11,TRBV6-6,-,TGTGCCAGCGGGGGGAATCAGCCCCAGCATTTT,CASGGNQPQHF
TRBJ2-3,many,15,TRBV6-1,-,TGTGCCAGCAGTGAAGTCGGAGGTCGGGCAGATACGCAGTATTTT,CASSEVGGRADTQYF
TRBJ1-1,many,14,TRBV5-1,-,TGCGCCAGCAGCTTACCAGGGATGGACACTGAAGCTTTCTTT,CASSLPGMDTEAFF
TRBJ1-4,many,14,TRBV10-3,TRBD1,TGTGCCATCAGAGGGACAGGGTACACTGAAAAACTGTTTTTT,CAIRGTGYTEKLFF
TRBJ2-1,few,14,TRBV6-6,TRBD2,TGTGCCAGCAGTACTCGACTAGCGGGAGGATCGCAGTTCTTC,CASSTRLAGGSQFF
TRBJ1-4,few,16,TRBV6-1,-,TGTGCCAGCAGTGAGTCAGGAGGGATCGGAAACGAAAAACTGTTTTTT,CASSESGGIGNEKLFF
TRBJ2-4,-,14,TRBV12-3/TRBV12-4,-,TGTGCCAGCAGTGAAGGACAGACCAAAAACATTCAGTACTTC,CASSEGQTKNIQYF
TRBJ2-5,few,15,TRBV4-2,-,TGTGCCAGCAGCCAAGGCGACGGTCCAGGAGAGACCCAGTACTTC,CASSQGDGPGETQYF